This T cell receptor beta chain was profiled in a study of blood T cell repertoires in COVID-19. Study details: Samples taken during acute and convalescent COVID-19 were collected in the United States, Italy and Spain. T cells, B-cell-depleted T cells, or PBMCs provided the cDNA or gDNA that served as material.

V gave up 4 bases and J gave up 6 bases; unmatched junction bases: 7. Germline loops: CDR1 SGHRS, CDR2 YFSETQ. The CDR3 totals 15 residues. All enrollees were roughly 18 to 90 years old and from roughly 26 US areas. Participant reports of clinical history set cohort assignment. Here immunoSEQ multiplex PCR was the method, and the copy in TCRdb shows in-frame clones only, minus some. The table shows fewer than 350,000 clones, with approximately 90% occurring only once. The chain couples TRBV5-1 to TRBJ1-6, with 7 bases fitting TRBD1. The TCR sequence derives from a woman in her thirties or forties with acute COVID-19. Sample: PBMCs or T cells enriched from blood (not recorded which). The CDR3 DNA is TGCGCCAGCAGCACCGAGGGGGCTGGTAATTCACCCCTCCACTTT. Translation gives CASSTEGAGNSPLHF.